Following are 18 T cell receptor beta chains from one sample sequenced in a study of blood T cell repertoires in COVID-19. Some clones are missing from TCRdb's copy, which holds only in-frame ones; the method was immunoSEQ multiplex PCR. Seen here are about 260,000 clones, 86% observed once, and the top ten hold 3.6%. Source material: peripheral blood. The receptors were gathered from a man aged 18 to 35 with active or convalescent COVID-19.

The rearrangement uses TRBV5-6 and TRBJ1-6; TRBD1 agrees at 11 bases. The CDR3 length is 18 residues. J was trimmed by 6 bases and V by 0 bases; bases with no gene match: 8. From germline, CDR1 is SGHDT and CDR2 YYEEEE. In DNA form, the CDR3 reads TGTGCCAGCAGCTTGGCCAATTTCGGGACAGGGGGTAATTCACCCCTCCACTTT. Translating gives CASSLANFGTGGNSPLHF.

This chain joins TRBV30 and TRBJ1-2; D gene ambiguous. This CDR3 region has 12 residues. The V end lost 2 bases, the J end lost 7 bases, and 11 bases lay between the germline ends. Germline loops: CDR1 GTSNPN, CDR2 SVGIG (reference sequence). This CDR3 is CAWSNNEGGYTF. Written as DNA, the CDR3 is TGTGCCTGGAGTAACAACGAGGGTGGCTACACCTTC.

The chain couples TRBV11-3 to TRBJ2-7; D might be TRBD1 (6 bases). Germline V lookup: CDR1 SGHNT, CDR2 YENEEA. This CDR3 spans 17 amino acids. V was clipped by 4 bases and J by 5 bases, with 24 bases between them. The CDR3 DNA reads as TGTGCCAGCAGCTCCGATTACGAGGGGGTATTACCCCACGAGCAGTACTTC. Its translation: CASSSDYEGVLPHEQYF. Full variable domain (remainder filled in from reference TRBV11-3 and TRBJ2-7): EAGVVQSPRYKIIEKKQPVAFWCNPISGHNTLYWYLQNLGQGPELLIRYENEEAVDDSQLPKDRFSAERLKGVDSTLKIQPAELGDSAVYLCASSSDYEGVLPHEQYFGPGTRLTVT.

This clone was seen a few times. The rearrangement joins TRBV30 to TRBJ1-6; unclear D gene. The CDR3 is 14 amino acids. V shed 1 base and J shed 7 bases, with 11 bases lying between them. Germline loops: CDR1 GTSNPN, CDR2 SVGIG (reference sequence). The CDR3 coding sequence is TGTGCCTGGAGTGCGGGGTCGGAAAATTCACCCCTCCACTTT. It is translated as CAWSAGSENSPLHF.

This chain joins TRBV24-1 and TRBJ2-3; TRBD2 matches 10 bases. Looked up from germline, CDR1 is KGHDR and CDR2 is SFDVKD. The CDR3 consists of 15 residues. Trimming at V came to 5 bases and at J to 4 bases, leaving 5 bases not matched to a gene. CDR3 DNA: TGTGCCACCAGTGTCCCTAGCGGGAGCGCAGATACGCAGTATTTT. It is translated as CATSVPSGSADTQYF.

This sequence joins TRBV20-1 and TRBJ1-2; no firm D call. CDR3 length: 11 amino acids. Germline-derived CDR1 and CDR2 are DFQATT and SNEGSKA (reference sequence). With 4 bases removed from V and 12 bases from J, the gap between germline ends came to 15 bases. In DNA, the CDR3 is TGCAGTGCTACCGAGGCATGGATTCACACCTTC. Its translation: CSATEAWIHTF.

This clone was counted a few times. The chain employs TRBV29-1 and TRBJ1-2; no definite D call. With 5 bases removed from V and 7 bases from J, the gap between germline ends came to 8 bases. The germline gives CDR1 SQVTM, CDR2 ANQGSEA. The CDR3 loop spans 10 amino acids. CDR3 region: CSVLWSGYTF. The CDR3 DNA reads TGCAGCGTTCTTTGGAGTGGCTACACCTTC.

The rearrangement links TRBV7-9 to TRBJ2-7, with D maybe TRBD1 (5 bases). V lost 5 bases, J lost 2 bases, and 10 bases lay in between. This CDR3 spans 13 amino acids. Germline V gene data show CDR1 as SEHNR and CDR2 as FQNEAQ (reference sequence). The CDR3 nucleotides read TGTGCCAGCAGCCCTGACAGTCCCTACGAGCAGTACTTC. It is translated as CASSPDSPYEQYF.

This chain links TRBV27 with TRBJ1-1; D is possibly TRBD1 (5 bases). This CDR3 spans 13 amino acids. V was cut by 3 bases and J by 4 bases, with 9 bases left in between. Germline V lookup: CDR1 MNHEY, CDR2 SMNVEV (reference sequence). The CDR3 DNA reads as TGTGCCAGCAGTTTTAGGGGCGGCACTGAAGCTTTCTTT. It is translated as CASSFRGGTEAFF.

CDR3 region: CASSASADTQYF. The CDR3 DNA sequence: TGTGCCAGCAGCGCGAGCGCAGATACGCAGTATTTT. The chain is built from TRBV7-9 and TRBJ2-3; no clear D gene. This CDR3 contains 12 residues. The V gene lost 5 bases and the J gene lost 4 bases, with 7 bases spanning the gap. Germline V CDR1 and CDR2: SEHNR, FQNEAQ (reference sequence).

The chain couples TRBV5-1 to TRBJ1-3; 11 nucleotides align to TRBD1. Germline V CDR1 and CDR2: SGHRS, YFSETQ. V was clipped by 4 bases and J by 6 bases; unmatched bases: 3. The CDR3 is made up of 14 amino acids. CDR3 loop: CASSRGQGENTIYF. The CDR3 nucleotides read TGCGCCAGCAGCAGGGGACAGGGGGAAAACACCATATATTTT.

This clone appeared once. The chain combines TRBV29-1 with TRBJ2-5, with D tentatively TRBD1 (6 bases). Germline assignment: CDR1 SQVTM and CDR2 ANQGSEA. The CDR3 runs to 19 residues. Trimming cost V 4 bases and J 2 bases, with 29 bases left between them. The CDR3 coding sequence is TGCAGCGTTGGAGAGGTGGCCGACTGGCCGGTGACAGGTCAAGAGACCCAGTACTTC. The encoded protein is CSVGEVADWPVTGQETQYF.

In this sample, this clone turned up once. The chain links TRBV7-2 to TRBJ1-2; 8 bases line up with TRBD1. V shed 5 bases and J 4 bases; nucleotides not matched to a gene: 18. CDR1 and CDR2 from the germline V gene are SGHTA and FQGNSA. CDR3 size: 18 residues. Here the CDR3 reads CASSPASLGTGNLYGYTF. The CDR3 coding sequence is TGTGCCAGCAGCCCCGCATCTTTGGGGACAGGAAACCTCTATGGCTACACCTTC.

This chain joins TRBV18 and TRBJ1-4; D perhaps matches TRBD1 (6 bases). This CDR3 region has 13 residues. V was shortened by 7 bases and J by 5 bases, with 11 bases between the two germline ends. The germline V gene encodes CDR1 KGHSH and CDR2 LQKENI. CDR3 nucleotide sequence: TGTGCCAGCTATGGACAGATAAATGAAAAACTGTTTTTT. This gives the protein CASYGQINEKLFF.

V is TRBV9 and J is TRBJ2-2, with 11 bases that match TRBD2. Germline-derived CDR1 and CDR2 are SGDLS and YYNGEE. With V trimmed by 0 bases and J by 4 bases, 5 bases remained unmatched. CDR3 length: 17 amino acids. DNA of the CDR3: TGTGCCAGCAGCGTAGGACTAGCGGGAACCGTCACCGGGGAGCTGTTTTTT. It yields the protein CASSVGLAGTVTGELFF.

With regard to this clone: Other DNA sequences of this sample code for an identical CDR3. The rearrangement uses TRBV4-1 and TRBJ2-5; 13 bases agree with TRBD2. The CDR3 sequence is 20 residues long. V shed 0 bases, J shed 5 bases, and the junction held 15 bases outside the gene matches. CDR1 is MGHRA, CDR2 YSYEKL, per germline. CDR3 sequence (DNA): TGCGCCAGCAGCCAAGATCCTCCTCGACTAGCGGGGGGCCGGGGGGAGACCCAGTACTTC. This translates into CASSQDPPRLAGGRGETQYF.

In DNA form, the CDR3 reads TGTGCCACCAGCAGAGACGGCCTAGCGGCCCCCTACAATGAGCAGTTCTTC. It encodes CATSRDGLAAPYNEQFF. V is TRBV15 and J is TRBJ2-1; TRBD2 agrees at 7 bases. This CDR3 comprises 17 residues. Trimming at V came to 0 bases and at J to 2 bases, leaving 7 bases not matched to a gene. The germline gives CDR1 LNHNV, CDR2 YYDKDF (reference sequence).

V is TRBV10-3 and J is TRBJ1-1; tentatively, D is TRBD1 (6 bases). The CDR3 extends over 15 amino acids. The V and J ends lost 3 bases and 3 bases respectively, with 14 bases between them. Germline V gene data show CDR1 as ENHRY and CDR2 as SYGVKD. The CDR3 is CAISEVGGLDTEAFF. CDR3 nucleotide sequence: TGTGCCATCAGTGAAGTTGGGGGCTTGGACACTGAAGCTTTCTTT.